The 15 T cell receptor beta chains reported below all come from one sample, sequenced in a study of blood T cell repertoires in COVID-19. TCRdb keeps only in-frame clones here, not all; method: immunoSEQ multiplex PCR. The sample includes more than 95,000 clones, about 88% seen only once; the top ten take 5% to 6.5%. Source material: peripheral blood. These receptor sequences come from a human donor in a cohort sampled during active COVID-19.

This clone appeared once. The V call is TRBV19, the J call TRBJ2-7; 8 bases are a match to TRBD1. The CDR3 consists of 15 residues. Trimming removed 0 bases from V and 7 bases from J; junction bases left unmatched: 8. The germline gives CDR1 LNHDA, CDR2 SQIVND (reference sequence). Here the CDR3 reads CASSIDPGTGGEQYF. The CDR3 DNA follows: TGTGCCAGTAGTATAGATCCAGGGACAGGCGGGGAGCAGTACTTC.

The V call is TRBV3-1 (or the pseudogene TRBV3-2), the J call TRBJ2-1, with TRBD2 identical over 11 bases. Germline values: CDR1 LGHDT, CDR2 YNNKEL (reference sequence). V lost 4 bases and J lost 5; bases outside the gene matches: 7. The CDR3 runs to 16 residues. CDR3 amino acids: CASSPATGLADNEQFF. The CDR3 coding sequence is TGTGCCAGCAGCCCCGCCACGGGACTAGCGGACAATGAGCAGTTCTTC.

This chain joins TRBV6-5 and TRBJ1-1, with D possibly being TRBD1 (5 bases). The CDR3 runs to 11 residues. Germline CDR1 reads MNHEY; CDR2 reads SVGAGI. V lost 8 bases to trimming and J lost 10 bases, with 14 bases between them. CDR3 sequence reads: CASGMGGRAFF. Written as DNA, the CDR3 is TGTGCCAGCGGGATGGGGGGACGAGCTTTCTTT.

The J gene is TRBJ2-1, the V gene TRBV19, with D perhaps TRBD2 (5 bases). V shed 2 bases and J shed 0 bases, with 20 bases lying between them. Germline lookup yields CDR1 LNHDA and CDR2 SQIVND (reference sequence). The CDR3 is made up of 19 amino acids. The CDR3 region has the DNA TGTGCCAGTAGTATATGGCGACTAAATACGAAAAGCTCCTACAATGAGCAGTTCTTC. Amino acids: CASSIWRLNTKSSYNEQFF.

J is TRBJ2-1 and V is TRBV7-3; 9 positions agree with TRBD2. This CDR3 has 19 residues. Germline CDR1 SGHTA, CDR2 FQGTGA. The junction had 18 bases not matched to a gene; V was cut back by 2 bases and J by 7 bases. The CDR3 bases are TGTGCCAGCAGCTTAGAGCAGGGGTCCAGCGGGAGGATAGGGAATGAGCAGTTCTTC. Encoded protein: CASSLEQGSSGRIGNEQFF.

The chain couples TRBV6-5 to TRBJ2-5, with TRBD2 matching 9 bases. The germline gives CDR1 MNHEY, CDR2 SVGAGI. The CDR3 length is 16 residues. Trimming removed 2 bases from V and 1 base from J; junction bases left unmatched: 5. CDR3 DNA sequence: TGTGCCAGCAGTTACACCAGCGGGAGGTTCCAAGAGACCCAGTACTTC. It codes for CASSYTSGRFQETQYF.

For the CDR3, the DNA is TGTGCCAGCAGTTACTTGGGACAGCCAATTCCCTATGGCTACACCTTC. This sequence encodes CASSYLGQPIPYGYTF. The chain links TRBV6-6 to TRBJ1-2, with TRBD1 matching over 7 bases. The CDR3 has 16 residues. After removal of 1 base from V and 4 bases from J, the junction contained 9 bases not matched to a gene. The germline V gene has CDR1 MNHNY and CDR2 SVGAGI (reference sequence).

The chain has TRBV9 and TRBJ2-7; D gene unclear. The V and J ends lost 0 bases and 0 bases respectively, with 7 bases between them. The V gene's germline CDR1 is SGDLS and CDR2 YYNGEE. The CDR3 runs 14 residues. CDR3 sequence reads: CASSVDSLSYEQYF. In nucleotides, the CDR3 is TGTGCCAGCAGCGTAGACAGCCTCTCCTACGAGCAGTACTTC.

The J gene is TRBJ1-5, the V gene TRBV19, with D possibly matching TRBD1 (6 bases). Deletions cut 4 bases from V and 0 bases from J, with 16 bases between. CDR3 length equals 17 residues. Germline assignment: CDR1 LNHDA and CDR2 SQIVND (reference sequence). CDR3 loop: CASSTGRGGSSNQPQHF. The CDR3 DNA is TGTGCCAGTAGTACTGGCAGGGGTGGCTCTAGCAATCAGCCCCAGCATTTT. The variable domain in full, completed from reference TRBV19 and TRBJ1-5, reads DGGITQSPKYLFRKEGQNVTLSCEQNLNHDAMYWYRQDPGQGLRLIYYSQIVNDFQKGDIAEGYSVSREKKESFPLTVTSAQKNPTAFYLCASSTGRGGSSNQPQHFGDGTRLSIL.

With respect to this clone: At one boundary the junction diverges from the germline segment, which might be a read error. The gene calls are TRBV6-6 and TRBJ1-1; D may be TRBD1 (6 bases). Germline V gene sequence: CDR1 MNHNY, CDR2 SVGAGI (reference sequence). The CDR3 covers 16 residues. In DNA form, the CDR3 reads TGTGCCAGCACTTACGGGGGGGGGCGACAGAACACTGAAGCTTTCTTT. This gives the protein CASTYGGGRQNTEAFF.

The count of this clone is one. The chain couples TRBV7-9 to TRBJ2-3, with D possibly matching TRBD2 (5 bases). Looked up from germline, CDR1 is SEHNR and CDR2 is FQNEAQ (reference sequence). The CDR3 contains 13 residues. The V end was cut by 0 bases, the J end by 7 bases, with 8 bases between. As DNA, the CDR3 is TGTGCCAGCAGCTTAGCGCGGGCCAATACGCAGTATTTT. Translated: CASSLARANTQYF.

The genes are TRBV28 and TRBJ2-7, with D unclear. The CDR3 sequence is 14 residues long. Germline V lookup: CDR1 MDHEN, CDR2 SYDVKM. Trimming removed 3 bases at V and 5 bases at J, with 14 bases between. CDR3 DNA sequence: TGTGCCAGCAGTTTGGCAGGCGCCTCGGACGAGCAGTACTTC. Protein sequence: CASSLAGASDEQYF.

The V gene is TRBV9, the J gene TRBJ1-2; 7 bases are shared with TRBD1. CDR1 is SGDLS and CDR2 is YYNGEE in the germline V gene. This CDR3 is built from 15 residues. Losses at the gene ends were 4 bases for V and 2 bases for J; bases not matched to a gene: 8. CDR3 sequence: CASSQGGSVNYGYTF. The CDR3 nucleotides are TGTGCCAGCAGCCAGGGGGGAAGCGTGAACTATGGCTACACCTTC.

This clone was seen a few times. This chain connects TRBV3-1 (or the pseudogene TRBV3-2) to TRBJ2-3, with D unclear. Germline CDR1 is LGHDT and CDR2 is YNNKEL (reference sequence). Between the trimmed V and J ends, which lost 1 base and 3 bases, there was a span of 2 bases. This CDR3 has 12 residues. CDR3 sequence (DNA): TGTGCCAGCAGCCAAGCAACAGATACGCAGTATTTT. Translated, it gives CASSQATDTQYF.

This chain connects TRBV29-1 to TRBJ1-2; TRBD1 agrees at 7 bases. Germline values: CDR1 SQVTM, CDR2 ANQGSEA. The CDR3 spans 14 residues. With 6 bases clipped from V and 3 bases from J, the junction kept 10 bases outside the gene matches. The CDR3 protein is CSVKRQGLDYGYTF. CDR3 DNA: TGCAGCGTGAAGAGACAGGGCTTGGACTATGGCTACACCTTC.